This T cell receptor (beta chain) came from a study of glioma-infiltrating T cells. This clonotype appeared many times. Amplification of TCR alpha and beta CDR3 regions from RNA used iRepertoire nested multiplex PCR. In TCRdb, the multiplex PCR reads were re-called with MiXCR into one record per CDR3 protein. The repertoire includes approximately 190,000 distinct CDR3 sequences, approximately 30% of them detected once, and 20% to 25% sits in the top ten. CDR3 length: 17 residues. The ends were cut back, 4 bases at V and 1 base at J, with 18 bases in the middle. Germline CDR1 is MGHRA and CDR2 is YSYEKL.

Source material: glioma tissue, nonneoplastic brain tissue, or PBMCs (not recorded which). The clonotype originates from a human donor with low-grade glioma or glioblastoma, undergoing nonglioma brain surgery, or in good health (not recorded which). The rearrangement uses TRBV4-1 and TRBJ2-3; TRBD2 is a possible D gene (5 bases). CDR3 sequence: CASSRLPILAGTDTQYF. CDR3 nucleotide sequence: TGCGCCAGCAGCCGTCTCCCCATCCTAGCAGGCACAGATACGCAGTATTTT.